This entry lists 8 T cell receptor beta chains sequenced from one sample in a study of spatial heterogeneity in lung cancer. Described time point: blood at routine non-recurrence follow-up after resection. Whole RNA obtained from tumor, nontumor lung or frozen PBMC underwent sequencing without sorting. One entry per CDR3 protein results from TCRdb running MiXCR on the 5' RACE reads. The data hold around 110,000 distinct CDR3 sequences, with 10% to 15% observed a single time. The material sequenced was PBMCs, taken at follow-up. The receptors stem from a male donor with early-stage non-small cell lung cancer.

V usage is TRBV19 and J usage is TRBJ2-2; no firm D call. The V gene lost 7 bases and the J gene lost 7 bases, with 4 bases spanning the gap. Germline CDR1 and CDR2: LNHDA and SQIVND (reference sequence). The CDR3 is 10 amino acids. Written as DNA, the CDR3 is TGTGCCAGTAAGCACGGGGAGCTGTTTTTT. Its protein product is CASKHGELFF.

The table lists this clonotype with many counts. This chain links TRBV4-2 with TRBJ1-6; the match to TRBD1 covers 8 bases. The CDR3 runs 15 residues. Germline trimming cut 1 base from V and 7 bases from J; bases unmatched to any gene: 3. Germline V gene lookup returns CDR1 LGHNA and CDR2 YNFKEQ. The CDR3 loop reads CASSQGTGRNSPLHF. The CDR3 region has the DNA TGTGCCAGCAGCCAAGGGACAGGGCGGAATTCACCCCTCCACTTT.

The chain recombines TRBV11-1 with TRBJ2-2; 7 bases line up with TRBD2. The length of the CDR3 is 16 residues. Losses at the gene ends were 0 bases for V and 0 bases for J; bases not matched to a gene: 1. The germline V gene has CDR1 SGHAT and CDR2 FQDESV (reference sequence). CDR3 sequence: CASSLAAGANTGELFF. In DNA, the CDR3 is TGTGCCAGCAGCTTAGCGGCGGGGGCGAACACCGGGGAGCTGTTTTTT.

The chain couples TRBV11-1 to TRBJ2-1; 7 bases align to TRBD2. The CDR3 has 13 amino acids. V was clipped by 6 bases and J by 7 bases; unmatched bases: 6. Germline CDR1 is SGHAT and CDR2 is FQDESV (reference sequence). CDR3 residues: CASRGPGLNEQFF. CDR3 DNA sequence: TGTGCCAGCAGGGGACCGGGACTAAATGAGCAGTTCTTC.

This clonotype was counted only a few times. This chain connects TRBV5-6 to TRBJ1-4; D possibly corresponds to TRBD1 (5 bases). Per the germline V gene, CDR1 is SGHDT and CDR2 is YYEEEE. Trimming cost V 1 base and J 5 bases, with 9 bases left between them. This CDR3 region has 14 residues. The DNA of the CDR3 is TGTGCCAGCAGCTTGACCTGGGGCAATGAAAAACTGTTTTTT. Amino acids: CASSLTWGNEKLFF.

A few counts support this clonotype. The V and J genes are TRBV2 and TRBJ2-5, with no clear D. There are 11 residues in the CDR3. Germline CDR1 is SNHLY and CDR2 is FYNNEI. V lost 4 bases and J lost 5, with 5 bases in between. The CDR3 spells CASSGMETQYF. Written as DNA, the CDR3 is TGTGCCAGCAGTGGTATGGAGACCCAGTACTTC.

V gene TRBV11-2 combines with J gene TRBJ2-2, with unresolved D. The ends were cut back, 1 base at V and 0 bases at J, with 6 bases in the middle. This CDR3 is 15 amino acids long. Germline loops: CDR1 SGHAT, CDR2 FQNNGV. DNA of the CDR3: TGTGCCAGCAGCTTAGTGCTGTCGAACACCGGGGAGCTGTTTTTT. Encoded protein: CASSLVLSNTGELFF.

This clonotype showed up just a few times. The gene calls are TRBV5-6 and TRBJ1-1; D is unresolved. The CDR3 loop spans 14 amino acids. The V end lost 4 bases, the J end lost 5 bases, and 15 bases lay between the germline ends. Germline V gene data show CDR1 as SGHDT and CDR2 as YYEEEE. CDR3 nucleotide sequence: TGTGCCAGCAGCAGCTGGGTCGGCGTTACTGAAGCTTTCTTT. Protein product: CASSSWVGVTEAFF.